The entry that follows covers one TCR beta chain sequence. Assay: immunoSEQ multiplex PCR; the TCRdb copy retains only in-frame clones and omits some. The data show about 680,000 clones, less than 80% seen once. This specimen belongs to a study of shared clonotypes between healthy human individuals. Germline CDR1 is MNHNS and CDR2 is SASEGT. Trimming stripped 4 bases from V and 3 bases from J, with 12 bases between. CDR3 length: 15 residues. The rearrangement links TRBV6-1 to TRBJ2-2, with D perhaps assigned TRBD1 or TRBD2 (6 bases each). This TCR was recovered from a woman aged 25 to 39 in good health. Sequenced material: memory CD4+ T cells sorted from blood. Subset meaning: CD45RA-negative fraction. The CDR3 bases are TGTGCCAGCAGTGCAAGGGGGGCTTACACCGGGGAGCTGTTTTTT. Its protein product is CASSARGAYTGELFF.